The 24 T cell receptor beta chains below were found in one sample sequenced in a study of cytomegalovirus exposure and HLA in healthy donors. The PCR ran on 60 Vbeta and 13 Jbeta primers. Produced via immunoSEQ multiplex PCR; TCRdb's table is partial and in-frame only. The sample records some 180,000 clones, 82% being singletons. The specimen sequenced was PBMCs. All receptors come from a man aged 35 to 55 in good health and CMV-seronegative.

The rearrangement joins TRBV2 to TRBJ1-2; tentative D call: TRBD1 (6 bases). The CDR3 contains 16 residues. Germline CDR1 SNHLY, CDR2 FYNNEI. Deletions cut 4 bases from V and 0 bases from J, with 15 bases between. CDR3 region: CASSGTGTSANYGYTF. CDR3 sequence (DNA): TGTGCCAGCAGTGGTACCGGGACATCTGCTAACTATGGCTACACCTTC.

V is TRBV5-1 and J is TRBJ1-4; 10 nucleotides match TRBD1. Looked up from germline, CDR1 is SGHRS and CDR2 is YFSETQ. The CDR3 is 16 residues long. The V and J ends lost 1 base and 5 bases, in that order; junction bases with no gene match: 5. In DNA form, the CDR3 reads TGCGCCAGCAGCTTGCGGGGGGGACAGGGGAATGAAAAACTGTTTTTT. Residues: CASSLRGGQGNEKLFF.

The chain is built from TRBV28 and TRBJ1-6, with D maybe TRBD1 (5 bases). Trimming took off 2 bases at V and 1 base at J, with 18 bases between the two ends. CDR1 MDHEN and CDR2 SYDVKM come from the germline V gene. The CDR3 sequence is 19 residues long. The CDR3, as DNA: TGTGCCAGCAGTTTAATAAGCGGGAGGGGAAGATCCTATAATTCACCCCTCCACTTT. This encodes CASSLISGRGRSYNSPLHF.

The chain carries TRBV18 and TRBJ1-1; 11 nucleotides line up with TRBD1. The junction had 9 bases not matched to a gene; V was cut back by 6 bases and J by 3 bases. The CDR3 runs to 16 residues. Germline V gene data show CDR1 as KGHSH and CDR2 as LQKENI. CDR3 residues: CASSQYRTGGYTEAFF. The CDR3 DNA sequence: TGTGCCAGCTCCCAGTACCGGACAGGGGGCTACACTGAAGCTTTCTTT.

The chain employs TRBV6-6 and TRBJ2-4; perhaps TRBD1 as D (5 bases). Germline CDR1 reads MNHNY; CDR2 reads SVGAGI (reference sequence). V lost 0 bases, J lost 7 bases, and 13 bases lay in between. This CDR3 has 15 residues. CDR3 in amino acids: CASSYSTVGTNIQYF. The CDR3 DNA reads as TGTGCCAGCAGTTACTCGACAGTGGGTACGAACATTCAGTACTTC.

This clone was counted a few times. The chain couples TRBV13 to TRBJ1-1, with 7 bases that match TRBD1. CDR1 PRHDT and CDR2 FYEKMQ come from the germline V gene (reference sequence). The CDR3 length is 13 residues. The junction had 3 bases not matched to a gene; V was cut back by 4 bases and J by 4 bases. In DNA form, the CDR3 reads TGTGCCAGCAGCTCGGACAGGTTCACTGAAGCTTTCTTT. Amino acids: CASSSDRFTEAFF.

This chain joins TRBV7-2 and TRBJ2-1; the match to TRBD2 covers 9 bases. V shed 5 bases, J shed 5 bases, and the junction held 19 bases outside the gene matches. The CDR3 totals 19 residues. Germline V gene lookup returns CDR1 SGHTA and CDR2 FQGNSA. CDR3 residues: CASSRGGVSGGPSDNEQFF. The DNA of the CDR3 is TGTGCCAGCAGCCGCGGGGGGGTTAGCGGGGGCCCAAGTGACAATGAGCAGTTCTTC.

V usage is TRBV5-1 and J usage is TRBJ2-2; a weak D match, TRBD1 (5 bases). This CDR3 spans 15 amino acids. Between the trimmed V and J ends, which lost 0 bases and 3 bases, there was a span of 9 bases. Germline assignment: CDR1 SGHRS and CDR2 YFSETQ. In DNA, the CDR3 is TGCGCCAGCAGCTTGGTGGGCAGGGACACCGGGGAGCTGTTTTTT. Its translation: CASSLVGRDTGELFF. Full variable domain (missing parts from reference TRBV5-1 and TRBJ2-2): KAGVTQTPRYLIKTRGQQVTLSCSPISGHRSVSWYQQTPGQGLQFLFEYFSETQRNKGNFPGRFSGRQFSNSRSEMNVSTLELGDSALYLCASSLVGRDTGELFFGEGSRLTVL.

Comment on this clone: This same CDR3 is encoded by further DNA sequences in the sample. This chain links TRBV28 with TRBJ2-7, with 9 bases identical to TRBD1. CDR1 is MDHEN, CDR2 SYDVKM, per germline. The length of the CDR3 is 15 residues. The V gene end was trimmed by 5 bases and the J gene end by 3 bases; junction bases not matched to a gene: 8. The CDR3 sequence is CASSPPGQGIYEQYF. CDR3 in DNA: TGTGCCAGCAGTCCCCCGGGACAGGGAATCTACGAGCAGTACTTC.

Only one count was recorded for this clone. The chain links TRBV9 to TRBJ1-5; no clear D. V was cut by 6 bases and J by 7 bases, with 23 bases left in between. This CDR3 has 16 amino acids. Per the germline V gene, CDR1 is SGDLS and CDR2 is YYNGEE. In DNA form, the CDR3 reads TGTGCCAGCAAAACGGAGATCCCTCCCGGGGAGCAGCCCCAGCATTTT. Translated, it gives CASKTEIPPGEQPQHF.

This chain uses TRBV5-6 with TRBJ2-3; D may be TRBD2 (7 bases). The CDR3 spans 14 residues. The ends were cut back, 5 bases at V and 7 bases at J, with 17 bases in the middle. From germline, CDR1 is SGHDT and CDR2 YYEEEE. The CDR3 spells CASSPTRGGYTQYF. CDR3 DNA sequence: TGTGCCAGCAGTCCTACCCGCGGGGGCTATACGCAGTATTTT.

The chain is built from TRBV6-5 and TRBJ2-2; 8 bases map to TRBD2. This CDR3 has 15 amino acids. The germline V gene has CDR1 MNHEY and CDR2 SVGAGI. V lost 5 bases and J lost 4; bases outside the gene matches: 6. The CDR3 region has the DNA TGTGCCAGCAGTGGGGGTAGCGGGACCACCGGGGAGCTGTTTTTT. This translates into CASSGGSGTTGELFF.

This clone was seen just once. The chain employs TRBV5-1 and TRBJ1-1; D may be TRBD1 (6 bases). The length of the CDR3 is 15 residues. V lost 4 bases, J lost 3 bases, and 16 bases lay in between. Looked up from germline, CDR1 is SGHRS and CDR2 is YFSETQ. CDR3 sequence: CASSPLVGQDTEAFF. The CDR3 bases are TGCGCCAGCAGCCCTCTGGTGGGACAAGACACTGAAGCTTTCTTT.

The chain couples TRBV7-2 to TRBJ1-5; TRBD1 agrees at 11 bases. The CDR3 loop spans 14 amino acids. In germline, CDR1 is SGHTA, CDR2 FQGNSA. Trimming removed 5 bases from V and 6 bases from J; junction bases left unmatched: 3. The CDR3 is CASSLGQGVQPQHF. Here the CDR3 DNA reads TGTGCCAGCAGCCTGGGACAGGGGGTTCAGCCCCAGCATTTT.

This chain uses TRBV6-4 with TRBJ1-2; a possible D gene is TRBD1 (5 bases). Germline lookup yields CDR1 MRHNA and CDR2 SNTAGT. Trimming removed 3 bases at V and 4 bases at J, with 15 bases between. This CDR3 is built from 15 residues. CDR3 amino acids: CASSEALGGSYGYTF. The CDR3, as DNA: TGTGCCAGCAGTGAAGCCCTTGGGGGGAGCTATGGCTACACCTTC.

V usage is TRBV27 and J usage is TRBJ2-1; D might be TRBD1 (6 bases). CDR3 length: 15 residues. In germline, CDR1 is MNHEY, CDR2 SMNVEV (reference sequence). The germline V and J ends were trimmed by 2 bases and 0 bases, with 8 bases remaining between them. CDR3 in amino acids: CASSLRGGSYNEQFF. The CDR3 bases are TGTGCCAGCAGTTTACGAGGGGGCTCCTACAATGAGCAGTTCTTC.

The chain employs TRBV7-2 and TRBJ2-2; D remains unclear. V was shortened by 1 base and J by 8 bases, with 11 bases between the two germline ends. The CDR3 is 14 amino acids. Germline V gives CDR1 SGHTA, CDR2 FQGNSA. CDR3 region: CASSLGLGRGELFF. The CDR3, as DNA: TGTGCCAGCAGCTTAGGATTGGGCCGGGGGGAGCTGTTTTTT.

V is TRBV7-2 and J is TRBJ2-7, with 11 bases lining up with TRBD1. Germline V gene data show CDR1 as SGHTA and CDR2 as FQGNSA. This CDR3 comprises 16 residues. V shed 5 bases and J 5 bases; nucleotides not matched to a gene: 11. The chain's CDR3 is CASSTPPGTGGNEQYF. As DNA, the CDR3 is TGTGCCAGCAGCACTCCCCCCGGGACAGGGGGAAACGAGCAGTACTTC.

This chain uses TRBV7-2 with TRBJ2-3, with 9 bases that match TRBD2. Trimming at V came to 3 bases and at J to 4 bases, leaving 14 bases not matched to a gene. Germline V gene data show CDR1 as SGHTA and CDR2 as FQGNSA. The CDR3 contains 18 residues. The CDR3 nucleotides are TGTGCCAGCAGCTTTCCAGGCGGGAGGGCTTATGTGGCAGATACGCAGTATTTT. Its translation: CASSFPGGRAYVADTQYF.

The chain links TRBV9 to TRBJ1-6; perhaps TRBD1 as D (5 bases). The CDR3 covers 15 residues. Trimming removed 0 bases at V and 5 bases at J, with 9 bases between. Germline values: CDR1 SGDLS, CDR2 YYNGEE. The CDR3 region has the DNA TGTGCCAGCAGCGTAGGGGGCAGGGATAATTCACCCCTCCACTTT. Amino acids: CASSVGGRDNSPLHF.

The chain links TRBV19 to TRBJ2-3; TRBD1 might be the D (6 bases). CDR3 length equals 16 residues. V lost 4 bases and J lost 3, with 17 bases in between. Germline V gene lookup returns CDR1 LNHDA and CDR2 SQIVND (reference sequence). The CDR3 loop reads CASSTGHSFRTDTQYF. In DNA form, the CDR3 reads TGTGCCAGTAGTACGGGACACAGTTTTAGGACAGATACGCAGTATTTT.

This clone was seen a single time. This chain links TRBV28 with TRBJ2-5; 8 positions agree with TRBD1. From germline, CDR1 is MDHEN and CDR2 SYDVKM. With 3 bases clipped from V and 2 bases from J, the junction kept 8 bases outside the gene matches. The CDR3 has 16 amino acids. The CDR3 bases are TGTGCCAGCAGTTTTGGGGCAGGGGGCGGACAAGAGACCCAGTACTTC. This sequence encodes CASSFGAGGGQETQYF.

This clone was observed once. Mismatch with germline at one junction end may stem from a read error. The DNA of the CDR3 is TGTGCCAGCAGCGCACGGGGGAGGGGCCCTCTCTTT. Its translation: CASSARGRGPLF. The genes are TRBV28 and TRBJ1-1; tentatively, D is TRBD1 (5 bases). In germline, CDR1 is MDHEN, CDR2 SYDVKM. CDR3 length: 12 residues.

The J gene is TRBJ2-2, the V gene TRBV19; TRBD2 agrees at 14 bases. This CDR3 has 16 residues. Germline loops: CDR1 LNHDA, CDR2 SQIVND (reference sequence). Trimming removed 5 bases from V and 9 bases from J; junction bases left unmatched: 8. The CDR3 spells CASSAGLAGVRRELFF. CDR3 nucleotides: TGTGCCAGTAGTGCGGGACTAGCGGGGGTGAGGAGGGAGCTGTTTTTT.